Described below is a single T cell receptor beta chain sequence and its context. What it recognizes is unknown. Assay: immunoSEQ multiplex PCR; the TCRdb copy retains only in-frame clones and omits some. The data hold about 92,000 clones, with around 90% observed a single time. This record belongs to a study of T cell responses to AZD1222 COVID-19 vaccine. The germline CDR1 and CDR2 sequences are LGHNT and FRNRAP. Trimming removed 1 base from V and 6 bases from J, with 7 bases in between. The CDR3 runs 13 residues. Findings and caveats of the study: Unmutated variant regions reportedly attract nearly half of all spike-specific TCRs. Donors were mostly white British, more females; clonal diversity possibly underestimated. With dominance at 160-218 and 743-854, vaccine-associated CD4 TCRs spanned spike. The repertoires were collected only after the peak T cell response.

The input for sequencing was peripheral blood, taken on day 0 of AZD1222 vaccination. The chain carries TRBV12-5 and TRBJ2-1, with D possibly being TRBD1 (5 bases). The sequence came from an adult in good health. This CDR3 reads CASGLGQGNEQFF. DNA for the CDR3: TGTGCTAGTGGTTTGGGGCAGGGCAATGAGCAGTTCTTC.